The 4 T cell receptor beta chains below were found in one sample sequenced in a study of blood T cell repertoires in COVID-19. Assay used: immunoSEQ multiplex PCR; TCRdb lists only in-frame clones, some missing. This table has about 300,000 clones, roughly 87% appearing once. The sample consisted of peripheral blood. Every receptor here comes from a man younger than 30 with active or convalescent COVID-19.

The CDR3 loop reads CASSSWTGGAEAFF. In nucleotides, the CDR3 is TGTGCCAGCAGTTCCTGGACAGGGGGGGCTGAAGCTTTCTTT. The chain carries TRBV28 and TRBJ1-1; TRBD1 matches at 10 bases. The length of the CDR3 is 14 residues. Germline assignment: CDR1 MDHEN and CDR2 SYDVKM. V gave up 4 bases and J gave up 6 bases; unmatched junction bases: 5.

This clone has just a few counts. This chain uses TRBV13 with TRBJ1-1; 9 positions agree with TRBD1. V trimming: 6 bases; J trimming: 8 bases; junction bases outside the gene matches: 4. The length of the CDR3 is 12 residues. Germline assignment: CDR1 PRHDT and CDR2 FYEKMQ (reference sequence). For the CDR3, the DNA is TGTGCCAGCAGACACAGGGGGCCCGAAGCTTTCTTT. Its protein is CASRHRGPEAFF.

DNA of the CDR3: TGTGCCAGCAGCTTTTCTAGCGGGGGTTCCGTTCGGCTTGAGCAGTTCTTC. This encodes CASSFSSGGSVRLEQFF. This chain joins TRBV5-6 and TRBJ2-1; 10 bases agree with TRBD2. V was clipped by 2 bases and J by 9 bases; unmatched bases: 14. Germline CDR1 and CDR2: SGHDT and YYEEEE. This CDR3 has 17 residues.

The genes are TRBV18 and TRBJ1-2; 10 bases fit TRBD1. Per germline, CDR1 KGHSH and CDR2 LQKENI. After removal of 3 bases from V and 3 bases from J, the junction contained 7 bases not matched to a gene. This CDR3 comprises 16 residues. The CDR3 loop reads CASSPRGDRGHYGYTF. Written as DNA, the CDR3 is TGTGCCAGCTCACCTCGTGGGGACAGGGGTCACTATGGCTACACCTTC.